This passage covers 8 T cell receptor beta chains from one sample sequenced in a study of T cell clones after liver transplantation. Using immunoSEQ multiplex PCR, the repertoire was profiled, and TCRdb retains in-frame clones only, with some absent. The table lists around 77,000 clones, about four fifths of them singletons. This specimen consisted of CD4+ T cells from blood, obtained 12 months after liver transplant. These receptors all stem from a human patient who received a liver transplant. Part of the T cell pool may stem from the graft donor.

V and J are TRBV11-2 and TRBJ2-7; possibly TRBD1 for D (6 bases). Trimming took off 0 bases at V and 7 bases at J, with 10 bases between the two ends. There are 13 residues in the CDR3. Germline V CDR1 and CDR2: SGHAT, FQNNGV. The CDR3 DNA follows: TGTGCCAGCAGCTTAGACCGAAGGGGGGAGCAGTACTTC. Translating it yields CASSLDRRGEQYF.

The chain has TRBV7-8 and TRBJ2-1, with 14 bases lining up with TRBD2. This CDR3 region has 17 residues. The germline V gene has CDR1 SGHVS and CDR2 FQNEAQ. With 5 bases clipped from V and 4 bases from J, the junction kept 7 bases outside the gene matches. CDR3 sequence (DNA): TGTGCCAGCAGCCGACTAGCGGGGGGGGTGCCTTACAATGAGCAGTTCTTC. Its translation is CASSRLAGGVPYNEQFF.

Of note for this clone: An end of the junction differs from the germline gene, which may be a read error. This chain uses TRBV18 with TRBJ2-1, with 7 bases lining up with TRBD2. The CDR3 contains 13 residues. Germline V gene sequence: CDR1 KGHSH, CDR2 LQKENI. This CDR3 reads CASSPSASGEGIF. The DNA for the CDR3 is TGTGCCAGCTCACCATCGGCCAGCGGGGAGGGGATCTTC.

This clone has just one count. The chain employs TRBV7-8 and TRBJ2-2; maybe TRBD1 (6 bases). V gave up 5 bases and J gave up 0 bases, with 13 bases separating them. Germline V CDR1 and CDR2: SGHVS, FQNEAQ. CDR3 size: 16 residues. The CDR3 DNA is TGTGCCAGCAGCGGAACCGGGACACCGAACACCGGGGAGCTGTTTTTT. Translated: CASSGTGTPNTGELFF.

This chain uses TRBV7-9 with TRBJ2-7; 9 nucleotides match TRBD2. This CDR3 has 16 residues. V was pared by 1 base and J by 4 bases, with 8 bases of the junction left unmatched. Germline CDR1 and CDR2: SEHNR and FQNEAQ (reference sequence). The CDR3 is CASSLGAGGRVYEQYF. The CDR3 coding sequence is TGTGCCAGCAGCTTAGGGGCAGGCGGGAGGGTTTACGAGCAGTACTTC. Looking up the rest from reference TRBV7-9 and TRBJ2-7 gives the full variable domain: DTGVSQNPRHKITKRGQNVTFRCDPISEHNRLYWYRQTLGQGPEFLTYFQNEAQLEKSRLLSDRFSAERPKGSFSTLEIQRTEQGDSAMYLCASSLGAGGRVYEQYFGPGTRLTVT.

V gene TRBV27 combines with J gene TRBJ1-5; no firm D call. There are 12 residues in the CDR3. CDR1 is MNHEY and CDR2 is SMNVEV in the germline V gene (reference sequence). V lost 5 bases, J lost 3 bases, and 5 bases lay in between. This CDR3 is CASSMNNQPQHF. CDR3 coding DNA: TGTGCCAGCAGTATGAACAATCAGCCCCAGCATTTT.

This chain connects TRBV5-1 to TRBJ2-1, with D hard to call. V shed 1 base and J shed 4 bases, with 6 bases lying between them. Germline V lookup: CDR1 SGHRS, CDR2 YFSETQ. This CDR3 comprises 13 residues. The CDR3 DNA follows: TGCGCCAGCAGCTTGTCCTTATACAATGAGCAGTTCTTC. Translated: CASSLSLYNEQFF.

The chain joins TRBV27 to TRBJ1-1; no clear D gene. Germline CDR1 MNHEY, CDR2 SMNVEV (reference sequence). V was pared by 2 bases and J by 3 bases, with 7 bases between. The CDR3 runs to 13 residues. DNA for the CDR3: TGTGCCAGCAGTTTACAGATGTACACTGAAGCTTTCTTT. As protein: CASSLQMYTEAFF.